One T cell receptor (beta chain) is described in this entry. This clone has only a few counts. Its specific antigen is unknown. No qualities accompany the bases; no much larger clone lies one base away. This entry comes from a study of beta chain features in type 1 diabetes (dated by TCRdb to 2017 to 2018). With respect to the entire study: No differences in mean age, gender distribution, total cell number or subset yield were found between patients and healthy donors. Across all samples, around 100 million sorted cells were examined, and cell number per subset correlated strongly with RNA yield. The study compared TCRB repertoires of sorted circulating CD4+ T cell subsets between recently diagnosed type 1 diabetes patients and matched healthy donors. Naive and central memory subsets were obtained from all 28 donors, but regulatory and stem cell-like memory subsets were isolated from only 8 patients and 8 healthy donors.

From each donor, a single peripheral blood sample of about 110 mL on average was drawn into heparinised tubes. Naive, central memory, regulatory and stem cell-like memory CD4+ T cells were sorted on a BD FACSAria II using a panel including CD45RO, CCR7, CD25, CD127, CD95 and CD27. All sorted populations exceeded 98% purity. PBMCs were separated immediately by Lymphoprep density gradient centrifugation and were stained directly, without being cultured. So that batch effects would be minimized, each experiment stained and sorted samples in pairs, pairing one healthy donor with one patient. All of the isolated RNA was reverse transcribed with the High Capacity cDNA Reverse Transcription Kit, so expressed TCRB transcripts were sequenced. Naive, central memory and regulatory T cell samples underwent deep immunoSEQ sequencing, averaging around 3.6 million total reads per sample. Sorted cells were lysed in RLT buffer and RNA was extracted with DNase-treated RNeasy Micro or Mini kits, depending on cell number. Each cell subset was processed on its own to prevent cross-contamination, while patient and healthy donor samples were processed together. The immunoSEQ multiplex PCR was used to amplify TCRB sequences from cDNA, yielding 87-bp fragments that span the CDR3 region. Sequencing of the amplicons was performed on the Illumina HiSeq platform. Concerning the study's data processing: PCR bias was corrected computationally using synthetic template baselines, and reads within Hamming distance 2 were collapsed, with unmergeable singletons discarded. Reads were aligned against IMGT to assign V, D and J genes, CDR3 length and insertions or deletions at six rearrangement sites. Within each subset, clonotype counts were normalized to sorted cell number, after which true diversity and Gini coefficients were computed with the tcR R package. The overlap coefficient, calculated on TCRB nucleotide sequences, was used to quantify repertoire sharing. Out-of-frame TCRB sequences from naive cells were analyzed as a proxy for the pre-selection repertoire. What TCRdb holds here is the immuneACCESS table cut down to in-frame rearrangements. Part of the clones is not present; checked against another copy, under half of the missing clones reflect an unresolved V gene, and the others are unexplained. From that table come the V and J calls and clone size; the DNA was used to work out D and trimming. The sample profile shows a few hundred thousand clones; approximately 30% of them were found once. The top ten constitute roughly 0.066% of the sample.

Broader findings and caveats from the paper: At VDJ recombination sites, patients with type 1 diabetes made fewer insertions and deleted more nucleotides, a pattern implying thymic rearrangement abnormalities. In all four CD4+ subsets, TCRB CDR3 length was moderately but significantly shorter in type 1 diabetes patients. PCR may preferentially amplify shorter templates, but because patient and control samples were amplified and corrected together, any resulting skew would affect both groups equally. The naive, central memory and regulatory TCRB repertoires appeared to resemble one another more closely among patients than among healthy donors. Only small numbers of individuals were included in the HLA sub-analyses, which left unresolved whether HLA type had any influence on TCRB rearrangement. Because cDNA rather than genomic DNA was sequenced, highly expressing activated cells could have been over-represented, although no difference in activation and CD3 levels was found between groups.

The germline V gene gives CDR1 as SNHLY and CDR2 as FYNNEI. V is shortened by 2 bases, J by 3 bases, and the region joining them spans 5 bases. The CDR3 measures 12 amino acids from cysteine to phenylalanine. Only the CDR3 region is kept as DNA, spanning 36 bases read in frame from base 1. The sequence was collected from a man in his late teens or twenties in good health. This sequence uses TRBV2 and TRBJ2-7; no D gene call is confident. Specimen: naive CD4+ T cells from blood. The cell subset or site label corresponds to: true naive CD4+ T cells. The DNA sequence reads TGTGCCAGCAGTGAACACGGCTACGAGCAGTACTTC. Its translation reads: CASSEHGYEQYF.